The rows below give T cell receptor beta chains drawn from one sample of a study of cytomegalovirus exposure and HLA in healthy donors. Some clones are missing from TCRdb's copy, which holds only in-frame ones; the method was immunoSEQ multiplex PCR. This table holds 150,000 to 200,000 clones, about 80% found once. The sequenced sample consisted of PBMCs. Receptor source: a woman in her forties in good health and CMV-seronegative. CDR3s include the opening cysteine and the closing phenylalanine or tryptophan. The order of the fields is clone size, V gene, D gene, J gene, CDR3 DNA, CDR3 protein. D genes are given only for firm matches. A row's size may be missing; if present it is once, few, many or a size class.

>.|TRBV11-2|.|TRBJ1-2
TGTGCCAGCAGCTTATCAGGAAACTATGGCTACACCTTC
CASSLSGNYGYTF
>.|TRBV11-2|.|TRBJ2-2
TGTGCCAGCAGCTTAACGGGATCCAAGAGAAACACCGGGGAGCTGTTTTTT
CASSLTGSKRNTGELFF
>.|TRBV6-1|TRBD2|TRBJ2-7
TGTGCCAGCACCGAGACTAGCGGGGGGTTCTACGAGCAGTACTTC
CASTETSGGFYEQYF
>.|TRBV7-9|.|TRBJ1-1
TGTGCCAGCAGCCTCCTAGCGGACACTGAAGCTTTCTTT
CASSLLADTEAFF
>.|TRBV5-3|.|TRBJ1-2
TGTGCCAGAAGCGCTTCCGCGTCTGGCTACACCTTC
CARSASASGYTF
>.|TRBV5-1|TRBD1|TRBJ2-7
TGCGCCAGCAGCTCAATAACAGGGGCAATCTACGAGCAGTACTTC
CASSSITGAIYEQYF
>.|TRBV5-6|TRBD2|TRBJ2-2
TGTGCCAGCAGCTTGGGGGCTAGCGGGAGTCCCGGGGAGCTGTTTTTT
CASSLGASGSPGELFF
>.|TRBV10-1|.|TRBJ1-1
TGCGCCAGCAGAAAAGGTACGGGGAACACTGAAGCTTTCTTT
CASRKGTGNTEAFF
>.|TRBV9|TRBD1|TRBJ2-6
TGTGCCAGCAGCGGACAGGGCTCTGGGGCCAACGTCCTGACTTTC
CASSGQGSGANVLTF
>.|TRBV28|.|TRBJ1-2
TGTGCCAGCAGTTTACAGACGGGCTATGGCTACACCTTC
CASSLQTGYGYTF
>once|TRBV2|TRBD2|TRBJ2-1
TGTGCCAGCAGCAACGGGAGGATAAACAATGAGCAGTTCTTC
CASSNGRINNEQFF
>once|TRBV27|TRBD2|TRBJ2-1
TGTGCCAGCAAGGCTAGCGGGACTCTTAATGAGCAGTTCTTC
CASKASGTLNEQFF
>.|TRBV7-9|TRBD2|TRBJ2-3
TGTGCCAGCAGCTTGGCTAGCGGACGCACAGATACGCAGTATTTT
CASSLASGRTDTQYF
>.|TRBV5-1|TRBD2|TRBJ2-5
TGCGCCAGCAGCTTAGGGACTAGCGGACACCAAGAGACCCAGTACTTC
CASSLGTSGHQETQYF
>.|TRBV7-7|.|TRBJ1-1
TGTGCTAGCAGCTCCAAGGACAGTCTGAACACTGAAGCTTTCTTT
CASSSKDSLNTEAFF
>.|TRBV5-1|.|TRBJ1-1
TGCGCCAGCAGCTTGGCCTTGGGGCAGGTGAACACTGAAGCTTTCTTT
CASSLALGQVNTEAFF
>.|TRBV18|TRBD2|TRBJ2-1
TGTGCCAGCTCACCAATCACTAGCGGGAGTTATAATGAGCAGTTCTTC
CASSPITSGSYNEQFF
>.|TRBV28|TRBD1|TRBJ1-2
TGTGCCAGCATGGCAGGGGGTAACTATGGCTACACCTTC
CASMAGGNYGYTF
>.|TRBV29-1|.|TRBJ2-1
TGCAGCGTTGGAGGGAGAAGGAATGAGCAGTTCTTC
CSVGGRRNEQFF
>.|TRBV5-1|.|TRBJ1-4
TGCGCCAGCAGCTCCGACCCTCCTACCCCGGGGGGGGAAAAACTGTTTTTT
CASSSDPPTPGGEKLFF
>.|TRBV29-1|TRBD2|TRBJ2-7
TGCAGCGTTGTGGCTAGCGGACACTACGAGCAGTACTTC
CSVVASGHYEQYF
>.|TRBV19|TRBD2|TRBJ2-5
TGTGCCAGTAGTAAACCGGGACTAGCGATGGAGACCCAGTACTTC
CASSKPGLAMETQYF
>.|TRBV30|TRBD1|TRBJ1-1
TGTGCCTGGAATTCAGGGGGACCTGAAGCTTTCTTT
CAWNSGGPEAFF
>.|TRBV5-1|.|TRBJ2-5
TGCGCCAGCAGCACGGGACACAGGGAGACCCAGTACTTC
CASSTGHRETQYF